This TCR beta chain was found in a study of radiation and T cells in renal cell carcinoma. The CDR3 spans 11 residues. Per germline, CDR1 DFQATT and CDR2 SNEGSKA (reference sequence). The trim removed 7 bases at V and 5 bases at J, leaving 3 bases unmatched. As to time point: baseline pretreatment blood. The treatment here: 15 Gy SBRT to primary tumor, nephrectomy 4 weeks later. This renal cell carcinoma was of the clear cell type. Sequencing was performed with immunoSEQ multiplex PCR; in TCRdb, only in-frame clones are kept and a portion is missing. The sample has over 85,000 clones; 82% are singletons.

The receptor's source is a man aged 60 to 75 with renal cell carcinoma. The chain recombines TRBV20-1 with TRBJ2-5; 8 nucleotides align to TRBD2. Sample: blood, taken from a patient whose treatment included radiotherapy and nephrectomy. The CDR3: CSGAGEETQYF. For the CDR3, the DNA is TGCAGTGGAGCGGGGGAGGAGACCCAGTACTTC.